The present T cell receptor beta chain was sequenced within a study of regulatory T cells in long-lasting Graves disease. As for time point: newly diagnosed GD, antithyroid drugs for less than 3 months. The TCR library was prepared using RNA isolated from PBMCs. Arm-PCR with iRepertoire HTBI primers amplified the CDR3 regions for these TCR beta libraries. TCRdb processed the multiplex PCR reads anew with MiXCR; each CDR3 protein has one entry. This table has about 240,000 distinct CDR3 sequences, around 20% appearing once. This clonotype was recorded at least ten times. Germline-derived CDR1 and CDR2 are SGHVS and FQNEAQ. The CDR3 has 14 amino acids. V was pared by 4 bases and J by 4 bases, with 2 bases of the junction left unmatched.

The TCR was taken from a female donor with Graves disease. The sequences come from peripheral blood mononuclear cells (PBMCs), collected at new diagnosis, from a patient treated with antithyroid drugs. The chain couples TRBV7-8 to TRBJ2-5; 11 nucleotides match TRBD2. CDR3 coding DNA: TGTGCCAGCAGCTACGGACTAGCGGGAGAGACCCAGTACTTC. Its protein product is CASSYGLAGETQYF.